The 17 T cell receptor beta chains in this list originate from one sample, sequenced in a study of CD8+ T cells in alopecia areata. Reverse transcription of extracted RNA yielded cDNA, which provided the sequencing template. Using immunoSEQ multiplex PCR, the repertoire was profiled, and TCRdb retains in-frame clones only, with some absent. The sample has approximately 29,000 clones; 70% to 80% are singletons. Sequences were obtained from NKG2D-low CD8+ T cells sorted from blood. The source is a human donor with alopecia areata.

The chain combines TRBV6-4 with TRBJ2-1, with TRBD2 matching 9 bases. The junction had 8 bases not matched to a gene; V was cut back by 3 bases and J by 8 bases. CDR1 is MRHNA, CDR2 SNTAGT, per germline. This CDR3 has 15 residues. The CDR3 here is CASSESSGTLHEQFF. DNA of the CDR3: TGTGCCAGCAGTGAGTCTAGCGGGACCCTCCATGAGCAGTTCTTC.

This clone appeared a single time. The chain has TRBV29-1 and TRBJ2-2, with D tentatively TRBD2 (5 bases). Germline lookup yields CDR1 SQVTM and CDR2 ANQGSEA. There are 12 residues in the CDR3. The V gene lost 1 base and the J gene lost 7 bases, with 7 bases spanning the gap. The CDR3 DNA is TGCAGCGTTGAAGCGAGCGGCGGGGAGCTGTTTTTT. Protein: CSVEASGGELFF.

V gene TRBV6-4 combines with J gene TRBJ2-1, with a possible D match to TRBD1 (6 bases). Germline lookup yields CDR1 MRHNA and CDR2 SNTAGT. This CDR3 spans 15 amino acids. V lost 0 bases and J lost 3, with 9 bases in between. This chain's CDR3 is CASSDSGGGYNEQFF. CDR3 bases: TGTGCCAGCAGTGACTCTGGGGGCGGCTACAATGAGCAGTTCTTC.

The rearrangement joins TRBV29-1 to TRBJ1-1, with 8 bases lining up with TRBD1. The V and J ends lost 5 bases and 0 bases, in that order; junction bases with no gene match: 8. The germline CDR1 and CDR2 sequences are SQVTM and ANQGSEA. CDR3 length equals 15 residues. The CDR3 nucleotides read TGCAGCGTTCCCGGACAGGGTAGTGTGAACACTGAAGCTTTCTTT. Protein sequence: CSVPGQGSVNTEAFF.

The CDR3, as DNA: TGTGCCAGCAGTGACCGGACCTACAATGAGCAGTTCTTC. Its translation is CASSDRTYNEQFF. The chain has TRBV6-1 and TRBJ2-1; the D is unclear. Deletions cut 3 bases from V and 2 bases from J, with 5 bases between. Germline CDR1 MNHNS, CDR2 SASEGT. The CDR3 is 13 amino acids.

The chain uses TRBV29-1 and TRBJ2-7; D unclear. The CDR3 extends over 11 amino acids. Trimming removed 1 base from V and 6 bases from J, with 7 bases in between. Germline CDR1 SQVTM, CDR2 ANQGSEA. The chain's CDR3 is CSVEVETEQYF. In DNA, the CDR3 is TGCAGCGTTGAAGTCGAAACCGAGCAGTACTTC.

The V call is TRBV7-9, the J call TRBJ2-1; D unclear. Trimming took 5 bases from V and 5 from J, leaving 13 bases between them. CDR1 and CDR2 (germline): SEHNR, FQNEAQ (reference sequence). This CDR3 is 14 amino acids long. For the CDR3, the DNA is TGTGCCAGCAGCACGTCGGCCCCCCACAATGAGCAGTTCTTC. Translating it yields CASSTSAPHNEQFF.

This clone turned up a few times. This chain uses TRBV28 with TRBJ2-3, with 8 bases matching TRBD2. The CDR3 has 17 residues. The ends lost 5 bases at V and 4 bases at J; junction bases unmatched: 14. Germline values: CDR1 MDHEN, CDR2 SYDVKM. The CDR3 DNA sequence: TGTGCCAGCAGTACCCGCTACGCGGGGGGCCCGGCAGATACGCAGTATTTT. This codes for CASSTRYAGGPADTQYF.

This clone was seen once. CDR3 sequence (DNA): TGTGCCAGCAGCTTATTCTTGACTGAAGAATATGGCTACACCTTC. Amino acid sequence: CASSLFLTEEYGYTF. This chain joins TRBV7-2 and TRBJ1-2; no reliable D call. The germline V gene has CDR1 SGHTA and CDR2 FQGNSA. Trimming shortened V by 2 bases and J by 5 bases, and 15 bases separated the two germline ends. CDR3 size: 15 residues. The full variable domain, its missing parts supplied by reference TRBV7-2 and TRBJ1-2, is GAGVSQSPSNKVTEKGKDVELRCDPISGHTALYWYRQSLGQGLEFLIYFQGNSAPDKSGLPSDRFSAERTGGSVSTLTIQRTQQEDSAVYLCASSLFLTEEYGYTFGSGTRLTVV.

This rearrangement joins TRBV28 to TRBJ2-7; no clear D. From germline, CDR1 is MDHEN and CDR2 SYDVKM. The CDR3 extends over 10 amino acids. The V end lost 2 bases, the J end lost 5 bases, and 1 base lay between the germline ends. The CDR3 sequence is CASSLNEQYF. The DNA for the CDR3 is TGTGCCAGCAGTTTAAACGAGCAGTACTTC.

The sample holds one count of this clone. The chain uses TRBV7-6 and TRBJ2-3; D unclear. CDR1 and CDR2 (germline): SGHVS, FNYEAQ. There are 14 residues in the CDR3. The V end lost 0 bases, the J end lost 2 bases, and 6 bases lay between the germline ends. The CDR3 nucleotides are TGTGCCAGCAGCTTAGCGGAATTCACAGATACGCAGTATTTT. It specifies CASSLAEFTDTQYF.

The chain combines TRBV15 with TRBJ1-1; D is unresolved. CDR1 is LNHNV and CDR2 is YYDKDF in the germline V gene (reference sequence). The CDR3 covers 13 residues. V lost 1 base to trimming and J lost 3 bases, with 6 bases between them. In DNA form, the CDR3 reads TGTGCCACCAGCAGAGGCGAGTACACTGAAGCTTTCTTT. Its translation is CATSRGEYTEAFF.

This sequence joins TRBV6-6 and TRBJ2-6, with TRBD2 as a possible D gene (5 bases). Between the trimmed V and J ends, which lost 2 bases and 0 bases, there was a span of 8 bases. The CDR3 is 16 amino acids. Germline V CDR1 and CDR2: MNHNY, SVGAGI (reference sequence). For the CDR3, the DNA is TGTGCCAGCAGTTACGTTGAGGGCTCTGGGGCCAACGTCCTGACTTTC. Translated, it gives CASSYVEGSGANVLTF.

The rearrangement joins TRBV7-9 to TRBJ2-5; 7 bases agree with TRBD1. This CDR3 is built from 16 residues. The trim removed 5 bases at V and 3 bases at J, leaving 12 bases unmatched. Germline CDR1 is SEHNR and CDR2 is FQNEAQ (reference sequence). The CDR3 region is CASSHGTAPLKETQYF. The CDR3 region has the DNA TGTGCCAGCAGCCACGGGACAGCTCCTCTGAAAGAGACCCAGTACTTC.

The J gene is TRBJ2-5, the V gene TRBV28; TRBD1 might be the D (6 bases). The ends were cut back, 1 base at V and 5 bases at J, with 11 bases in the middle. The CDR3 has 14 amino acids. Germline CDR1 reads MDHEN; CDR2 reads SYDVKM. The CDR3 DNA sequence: TGTGCCAGCAGTTTATTCCAGGGGCGGGAGACCCAGTACTTC. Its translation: CASSLFQGRETQYF. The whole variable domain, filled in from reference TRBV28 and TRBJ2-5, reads DVKVTQSSRYLVKRTGEKVFLECVQDMDHENMFWYRQDPGLGLRLIYFSYDVKMKEKGDIPEGYSVSREKKERFSLILESASTNQTSMYLCASSLFQGRETQYFGPGTRLLVL.

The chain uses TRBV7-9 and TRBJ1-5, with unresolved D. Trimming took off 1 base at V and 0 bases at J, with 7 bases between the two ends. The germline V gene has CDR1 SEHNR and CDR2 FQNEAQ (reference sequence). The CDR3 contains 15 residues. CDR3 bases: TGTGCCAGCAGCTTAGGAGGCAGTAGCAATCAGCCCCAGCATTTT. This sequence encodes CASSLGGSSNQPQHF.

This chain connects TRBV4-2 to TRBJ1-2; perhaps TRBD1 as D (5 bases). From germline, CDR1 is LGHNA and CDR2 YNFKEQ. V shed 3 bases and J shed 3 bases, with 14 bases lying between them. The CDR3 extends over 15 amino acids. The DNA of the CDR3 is TGTGCCAGCAGCCAGGGACTTGGCTATGACTATGGCTACACCTTC. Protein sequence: CASSQGLGYDYGYTF.